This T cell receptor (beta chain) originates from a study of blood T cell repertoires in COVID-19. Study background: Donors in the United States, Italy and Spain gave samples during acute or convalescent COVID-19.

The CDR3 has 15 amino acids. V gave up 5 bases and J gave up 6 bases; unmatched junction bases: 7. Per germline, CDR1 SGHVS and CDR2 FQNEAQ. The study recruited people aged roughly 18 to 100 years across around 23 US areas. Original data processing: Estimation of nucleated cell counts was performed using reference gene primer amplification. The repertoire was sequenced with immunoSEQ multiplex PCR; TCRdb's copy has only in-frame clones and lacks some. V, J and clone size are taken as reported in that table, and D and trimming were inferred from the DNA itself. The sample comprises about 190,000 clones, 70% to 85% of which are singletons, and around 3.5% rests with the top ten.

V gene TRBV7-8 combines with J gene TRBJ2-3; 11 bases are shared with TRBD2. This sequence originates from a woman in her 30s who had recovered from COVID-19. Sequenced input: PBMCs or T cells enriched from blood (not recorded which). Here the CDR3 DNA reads TGTGCCAGCAGCCCAAACCTAGCGGGGGGTGATACGCAGTATTTT. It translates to CASSPNLAGGDTQYF.